This T cell receptor (beta chain) was captured by sequencing in a study of OX40 agonist ivuxolimab in advanced cancers. Overall study: The mean age was approximately 60 years, ranging from roughly 23 to 79, with approximately 85% of participants male.

This clone was seen a single time. The antigen is not known. Measured with immunoSEQ multiplex PCR; TCRdb has only the in-frame clones, and not every one. Of fewer than 85,000 clones in the sample, about 84% are singletons; the top ten hold under 9.5%. Study-level points and caveats: In a subset of nonresponders, normalized T-cell clonal expansion was also low. Individuals who were partial responders at 0.1-3.0 mg/kg had clonal expansion that ranked among the lowest. It was not determined which antigens were specifically recognized by the peripheral T cells that had undergone clonal expansion.

Trimming at V came to 3 bases and at J to 2 bases, leaving 1 base not matched to a gene. This CDR3 spans 16 amino acids. In germline, CDR1 is LNHDA, CDR2 SQIVND (reference sequence). This chain uses TRBV19 with TRBJ2-3, with 14 bases identical to TRBD2. The starting material was CD4+ or CD8+ T cells sorted from blood, obtained in a trial of the OX40 agonist ivuxolimab. The sequence was collected from an adult with an advanced solid tumor such as melanoma, head and neck, liver or kidney cancer. CDR3 sequence reads: CASSMTSGGVTDTQYF. The DNA for the CDR3 is TGTGCCAGTAGTATGACTAGCGGGGGGGTCACAGATACGCAGTATTTT.